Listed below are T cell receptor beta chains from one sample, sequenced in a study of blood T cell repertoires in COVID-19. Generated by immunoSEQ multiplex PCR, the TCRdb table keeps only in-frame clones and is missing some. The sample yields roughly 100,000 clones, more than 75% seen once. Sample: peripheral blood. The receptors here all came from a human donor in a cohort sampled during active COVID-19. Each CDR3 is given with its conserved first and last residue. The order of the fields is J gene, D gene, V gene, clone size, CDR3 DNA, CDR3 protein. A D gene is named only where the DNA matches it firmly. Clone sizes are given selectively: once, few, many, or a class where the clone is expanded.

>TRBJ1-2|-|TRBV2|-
TGTGCCAGCAGGCCAAATAGAGAGGGGGGGCATGGCTACACCTTC
CASRPNREGGHGYTF
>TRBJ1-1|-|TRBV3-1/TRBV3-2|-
TGTGCCAGCAGTACTGAGTGGAGAGGTGAAGCTTTCTTT
CASSTEWRGEAFF
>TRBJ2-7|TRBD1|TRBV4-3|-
TGCGCCAGCAGCCAAGAATGGACAGGGGGCACCTACGAGCAGTACTTC
CASSQEWTGGTYEQYF
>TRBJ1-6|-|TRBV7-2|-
TGTGCCAGCAGCTTAGACGGTAAAAATTCACCCCTCCACTTT
CASSLDGKNSPLHF
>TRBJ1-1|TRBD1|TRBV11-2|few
TGTGCCAGCAGCGTGACAGGGGTGAACACTGAAGCTTTCTTT
CASSVTGVNTEAFF
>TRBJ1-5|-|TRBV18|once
TGTGCCAGCTCGCCCGCCTCGACGGGAGGCAATCAGCCCCAGCATTTT
CASSPASTGGNQPQHF
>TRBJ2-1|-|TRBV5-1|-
TGCGCCAGCAGCCCGACTAGCTACAATGAGCAGTTCTTC
CASSPTSYNEQFF
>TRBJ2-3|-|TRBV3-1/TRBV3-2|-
TGTGCCAGCAGCCAAGCGGGCAGGAGGAGCACAGATACGCAGTATTTT
CASSQAGRRSTDTQYF
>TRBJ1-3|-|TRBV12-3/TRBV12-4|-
TGTGCCAGCAGCGGACAGGGAAACACCATATATTTT
CASSGQGNTIYF
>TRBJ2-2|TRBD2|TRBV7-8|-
TGTGCCAGCAGCTCTTCTAGCGGGGGGATCACCGGGGAGCTGTTTTTT
CASSSSSGGITGELFF
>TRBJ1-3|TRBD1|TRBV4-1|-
TGCGCCAGCAGCCAAGCGGGACAGGGAAGAAGCACCATATATTTT
CASSQAGQGRSTIYF
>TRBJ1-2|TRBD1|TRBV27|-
TGTGCCAGCAGTTGGCGGCAGGGGGATGGCTACACCTTC
CASSWRQGDGYTF
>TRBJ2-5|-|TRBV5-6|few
TGTGCCAGCAGCCTGGCAGGCCTACCACCCGAGACCCAGTACTTC
CASSLAGLPPETQYF
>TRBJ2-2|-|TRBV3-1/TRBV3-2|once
TGTGCCAGCAGATTAACCGGGGAGCTGTTTTTT
CASRLTGELFF
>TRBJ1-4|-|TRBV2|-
TGTGCCAGCAGTGTTCTGGCAGGCAATGAAAAACTGTTTTTT
CASSVLAGNEKLFF
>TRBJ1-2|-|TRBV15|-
TGTGCCACCAGCCCGGACAGTAACTATGGCTACACCTTC
CATSPDSNYGYTF
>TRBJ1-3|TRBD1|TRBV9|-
TGTGCCAGCAGCGTAGCAGGGGGTGGAGGAGCCGGAAACACCATATATTTT
CASSVAGGGGAGNTIYF
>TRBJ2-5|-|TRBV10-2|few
TGCGCCACCACGGGATCTCGCCAAGAGACCCAGTACTTC
CATTGSRQETQYF
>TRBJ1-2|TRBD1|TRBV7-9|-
TGTGCCAGCAGCTTCGGGACAGGGGAGGGCGGCTACACCTTC
CASSFGTGEGGYTF
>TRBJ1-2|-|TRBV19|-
TGTGCCAGTAGTATCGGACAGCGTAACACCTTC
CASSIGQRNTF
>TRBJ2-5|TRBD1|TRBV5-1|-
TGCGCCAGCAGCTTACAGGGGGCAGAGACCCAGTACTTC
CASSLQGAETQYF
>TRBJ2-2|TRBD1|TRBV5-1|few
TGCGCCAGCAGCTTGAGGGACAGGGGGCAGGACACCGGGGAGCTGTTTTTT
CASSLRDRGQDTGELFF
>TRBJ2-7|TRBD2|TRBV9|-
TGTGCCAGCAGCGGCACCACTAGCGGGGGGGCTTACGAGCAGTACTTC
CASSGTTSGGAYEQYF
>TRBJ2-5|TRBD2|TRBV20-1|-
TGCAGTGCTAGTCACGCTAGCGGCCAAGAGACCCAGTACTTC
CSASHASGQETQYF
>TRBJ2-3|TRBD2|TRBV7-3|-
TGTGCCAGCAGCATTGTCGGCGGGGGGAAGTCAGATACGCAGTATTTT
CASSIVGGGKSDTQYF
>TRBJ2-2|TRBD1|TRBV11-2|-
TGTGCCAGCAGCTTAGGGGGGACAGGGACCGGGGAGCTGTTTTTT
CASSLGGTGTGELFF
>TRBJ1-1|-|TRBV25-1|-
TGTGCCAGCAGTGCCCTTACAGGGTTCACTGAAGCTTTCTTT
CASSALTGFTEAFF
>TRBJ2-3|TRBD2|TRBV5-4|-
TGTGCCAGCAGCCACGGGACTAGCCGAGATATGGCGCAGTATTTT
CASSHGTSRDMAQYF
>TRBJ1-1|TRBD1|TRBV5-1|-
TGCGCCAGCAGCGTCCCCAACAGGGGGTCGGAAGCTTTCTTT
CASSVPNRGSEAFF
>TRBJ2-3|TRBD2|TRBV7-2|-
TGTGCCAGCAGCTTAGACGGGGGGAGGACAGATACGCAGTATTTT
CASSLDGGRTDTQYF
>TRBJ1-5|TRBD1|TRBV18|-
TGTGCCAGCTCACCAAGCGAGTTTTGGGACAGTAGGTTAGGTGGTTATAATCAGCCCCAGCATTTT
CASSPSEFWDSRLGGYNQPQHF
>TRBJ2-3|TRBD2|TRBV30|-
TGTGCCTGGAGTGCCCCGGGACTAGCGGGGGGGCCGATCGCGTTAGATACGCAGTATTTT
CAWSAPGLAGGPIALDTQYF
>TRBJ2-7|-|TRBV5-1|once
TGCGCCAGCAGCGGGGGCTCCACCTACGAGCAGTACTTC
CASSGGSTYEQYF
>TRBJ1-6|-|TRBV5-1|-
TGCGCCAGCAGCTGGAATGACAGGTCCAATTCACCCCTCCACTTT
CASSWNDRSNSPLHF
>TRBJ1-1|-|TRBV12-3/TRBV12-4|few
TGTGCCAGCAGTCACAGGGTGGGCACTGAAGCTTTCTTT
CASSHRVGTEAFF
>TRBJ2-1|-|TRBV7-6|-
TGTGCCAGCAGCTTAGAGTGGTTTTCGGCCTACAATGAGCAGTTCTTC
CASSLEWFSAYNEQFF
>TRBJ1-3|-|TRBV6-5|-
TGTGCCAGCAGGACAAGCGGAAACACCATATATTTT
CASRTSGNTIYF
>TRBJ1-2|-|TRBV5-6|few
TGTGCCAGCAGCTCCCGGAGGGGCTACACCTTC
CASSSRRGYTF
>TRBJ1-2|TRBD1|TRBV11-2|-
TGTGCCAGCAGCCTGGTTGCGGGGACAGGGTCTGGCTACACCTTC
CASSLVAGTGSGYTF
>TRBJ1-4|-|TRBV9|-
TGTGCCAGCAGCCCCGCGGGGGGTACTAATGAAAAACTGTTTTTT
CASSPAGGTNEKLFF
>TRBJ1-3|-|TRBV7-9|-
TGTGCCAGCAGCTCAGGGGCTGGAAACACCATATATTTT
CASSSGAGNTIYF
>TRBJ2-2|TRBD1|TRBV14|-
TGTGCCAGCAGCCAAGATATCTCCGGGACAGAAAACACCGGGGAGCTGTTTTTT
CASSQDISGTENTGELFF
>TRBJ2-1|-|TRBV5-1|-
TGCGCCAGCAGCTTGGCCTTCGGTGAGCAGTTCTTC
CASSLAFGEQFF
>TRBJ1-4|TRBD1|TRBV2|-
TGTGCCAGCACCTGGACAGGGGGTGAAAAACTGTTTTTT
CASTWTGGEKLFF
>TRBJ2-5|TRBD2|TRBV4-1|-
TGCGCCAGCAGCCAAGGGAGGGGTCTAGCGGGGGAAGAGACCCAGTACTTC
CASSQGRGLAGEETQYF
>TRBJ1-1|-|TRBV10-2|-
TGCGCCAGCAGTGATCCATCCAGGGCGGGGGGCACTGAAGCTTTCTTT
CASSDPSRAGGTEAFF
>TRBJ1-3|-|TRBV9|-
TGTGCCAGCACCGTGGCAGGGTCGGGAAACACCATATATTTT
CASTVAGSGNTIYF
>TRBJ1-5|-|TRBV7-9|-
TGTGCCAGCAGCTTGGGGGGGGATAGGGCTCAGCCCCAGCATTTT
CASSLGGDRAQPQHF
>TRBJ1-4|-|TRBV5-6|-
TGTGCCAGCAGCTTGCGCGGGTGGAGGAATGAAAAACTGTTTTTT
CASSLRGWRNEKLFF
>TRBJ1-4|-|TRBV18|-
TGTGCCAGCTCCGATAGGGGGTCTGGTGAAAAACTGTTTTTT
CASSDRGSGEKLFF
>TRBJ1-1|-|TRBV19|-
TGTGCCAGTAGTATAAAATTGAGGGCAACGAACACTGAAGCTTTCTTT
CASSIKLRATNTEAFF
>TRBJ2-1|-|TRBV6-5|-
TGTGCCACCCTACCCGGACAGCCTAGGTACAATGAGCAGTTCTTC
CATLPGQPRYNEQFF
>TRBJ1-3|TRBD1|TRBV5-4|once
TGTGCCAGCAGCTTGGGGACAGGGAGGTCCAACACCATATATTTT
CASSLGTGRSNTIYF
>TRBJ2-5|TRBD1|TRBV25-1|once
TGTGCCAGCAGGGTACAGGGGGCGCGCCAAGAGACCCAGTACTTC
CASRVQGARQETQYF